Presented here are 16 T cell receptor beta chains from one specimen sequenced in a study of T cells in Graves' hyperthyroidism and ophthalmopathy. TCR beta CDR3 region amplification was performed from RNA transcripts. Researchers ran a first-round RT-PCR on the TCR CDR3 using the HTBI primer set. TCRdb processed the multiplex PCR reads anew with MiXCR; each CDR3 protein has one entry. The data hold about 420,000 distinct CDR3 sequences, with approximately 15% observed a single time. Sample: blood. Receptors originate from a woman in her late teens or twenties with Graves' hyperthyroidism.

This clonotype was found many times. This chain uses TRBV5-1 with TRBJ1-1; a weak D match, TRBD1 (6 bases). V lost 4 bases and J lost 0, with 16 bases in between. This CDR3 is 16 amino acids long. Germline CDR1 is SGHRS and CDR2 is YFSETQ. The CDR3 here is CASSADRFPMNTEAFF. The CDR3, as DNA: TGCGCCAGCAGCGCGGACAGATTCCCCATGAACACTGAAGCTTTCTTT.

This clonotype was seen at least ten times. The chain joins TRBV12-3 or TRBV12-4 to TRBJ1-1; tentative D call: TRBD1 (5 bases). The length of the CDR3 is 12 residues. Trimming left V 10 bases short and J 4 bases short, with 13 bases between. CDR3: CATQGIGTEAFF. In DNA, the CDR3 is TGTGCCACCCAGGGCATAGGCACTGAAGCTTTCTTT.

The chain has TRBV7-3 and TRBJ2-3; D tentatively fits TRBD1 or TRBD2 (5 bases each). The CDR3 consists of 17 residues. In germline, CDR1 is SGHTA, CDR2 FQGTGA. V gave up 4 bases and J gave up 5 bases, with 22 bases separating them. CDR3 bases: TGTGCCAGCAGCTCCGGGACCCCGGGTCGCCACATAGATACGCAGTATTTT. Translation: CASSSGTPGRHIDTQYF.

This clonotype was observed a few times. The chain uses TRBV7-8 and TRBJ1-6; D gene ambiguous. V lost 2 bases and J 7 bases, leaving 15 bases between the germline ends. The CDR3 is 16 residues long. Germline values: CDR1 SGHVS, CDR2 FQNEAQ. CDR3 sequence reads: CASSLYEGMGNSPLHF. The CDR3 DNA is TGTGCCAGCAGCTTATACGAGGGCATGGGAAATTCACCCCTCCACTTT. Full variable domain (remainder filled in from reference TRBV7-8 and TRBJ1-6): GAGVSQSPRYKVAKRGQDVALRCDPISGHVSLFWYQQALGQGPEFLTYFQNEAQLDKSGLPSDRFFAERPEGSVSTLKIQRTQQEDSAVYLCASSLYEGMGNSPLHFGNGTRLTVT.

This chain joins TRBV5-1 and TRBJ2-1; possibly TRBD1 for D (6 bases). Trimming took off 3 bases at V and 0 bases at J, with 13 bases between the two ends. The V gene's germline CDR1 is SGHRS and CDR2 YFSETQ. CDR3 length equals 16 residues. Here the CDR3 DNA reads TGCGCCAGCAGCTGGACACAGGGTTTCTCCTACAATGAGCAGTTCTTC. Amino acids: CASSWTQGFSYNEQFF.

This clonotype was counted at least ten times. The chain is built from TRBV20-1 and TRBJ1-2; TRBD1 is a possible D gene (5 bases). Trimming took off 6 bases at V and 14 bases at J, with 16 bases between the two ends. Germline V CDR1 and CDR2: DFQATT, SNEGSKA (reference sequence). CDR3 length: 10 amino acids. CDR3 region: CSAFDGTETF. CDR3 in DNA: TGCAGTGCCTTCGACGGGACTGAGACCTTC.

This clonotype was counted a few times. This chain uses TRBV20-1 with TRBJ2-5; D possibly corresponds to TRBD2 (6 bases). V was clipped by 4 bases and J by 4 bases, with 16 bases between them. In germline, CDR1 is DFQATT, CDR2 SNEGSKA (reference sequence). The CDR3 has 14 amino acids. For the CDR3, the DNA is TGCAGTGCTAACCCCGGGACTGCGGGAGAGACCCAGTACTTC. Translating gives CSANPGTAGETQYF.

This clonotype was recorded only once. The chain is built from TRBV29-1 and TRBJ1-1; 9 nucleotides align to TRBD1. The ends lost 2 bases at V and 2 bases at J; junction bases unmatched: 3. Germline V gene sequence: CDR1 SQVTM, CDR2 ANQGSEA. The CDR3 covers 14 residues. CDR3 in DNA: TGCAGCGTTGAAAACAGGGGGCCTAACACTGAAGCTTTCTTT. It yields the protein CSVENRGPNTEAFF.

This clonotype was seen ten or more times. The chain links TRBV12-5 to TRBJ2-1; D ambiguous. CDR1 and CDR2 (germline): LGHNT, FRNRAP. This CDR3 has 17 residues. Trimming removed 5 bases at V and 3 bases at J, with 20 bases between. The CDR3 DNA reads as TGTGCTAGTGGTCCGACCGAGAGGCGGATGGACTACAATGAGCAGTTCTTC. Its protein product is CASGPTERRMDYNEQFF.

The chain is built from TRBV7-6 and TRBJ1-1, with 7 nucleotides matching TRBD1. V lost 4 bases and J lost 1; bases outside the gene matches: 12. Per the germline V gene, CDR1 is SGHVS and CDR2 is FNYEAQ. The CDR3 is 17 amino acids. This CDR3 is CASSSRETGAKNTEAFF. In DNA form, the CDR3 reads TGTGCCAGCAGCTCTCGGGAAACAGGGGCCAAGAACACTGAAGCTTTCTTT. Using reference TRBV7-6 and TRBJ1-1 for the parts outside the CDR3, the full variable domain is GAGVSQSPRYKVTKRGQDVALRCDPISGHVSLYWYRQALGQGPEFLTYFNYEAQQDKSGLPNDRFSAERPEGSISTLTIQRTEQRDSAMYRCASSSRETGAKNTEAFFGQGTRLTVV.

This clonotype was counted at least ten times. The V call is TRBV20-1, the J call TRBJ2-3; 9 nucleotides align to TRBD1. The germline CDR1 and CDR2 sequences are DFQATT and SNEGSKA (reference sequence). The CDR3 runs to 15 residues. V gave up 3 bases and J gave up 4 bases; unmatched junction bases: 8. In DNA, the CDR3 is TGCAGTGCTAGCACGGGACAGGGAGTCTCAGATACGCAGTATTTT. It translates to CSASTGQGVSDTQYF.

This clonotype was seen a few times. The CDR3 loop reads CASSLSGLAGSETQYF. CDR3 DNA: TGTGCCAGCAGCTTATCAGGTCTAGCGGGAAGTGAGACCCAGTACTTC. The rearrangement joins TRBV7-3 to TRBJ2-5; 9 bases map to TRBD2. Germline CDR1 is SGHTA and CDR2 is FQGTGA. The length of the CDR3 is 16 residues. J lost 5 bases, V lost 2 bases, and 9 bases had no gene match. Complete variable domain (other parts from reference TRBV7-3 and TRBJ2-5): GAGVSQTPSNKVTEKGKYVELRCDPISGHTALYWYRQSLGQGPEFLIYFQGTGAADDSGLPNDRFFAVRPEGSVSTLKIQRTERGDSAVYLCASSLSGLAGSETQYFGPGTRLLVL.

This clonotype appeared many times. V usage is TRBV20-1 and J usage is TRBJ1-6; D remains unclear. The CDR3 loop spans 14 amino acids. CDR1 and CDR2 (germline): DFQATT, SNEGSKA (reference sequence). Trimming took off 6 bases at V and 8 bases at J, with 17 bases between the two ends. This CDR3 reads CSAAWVRGDSPLHF. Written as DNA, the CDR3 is TGCAGTGCCGCCTGGGTCCGAGGTGATTCACCCCTCCACTTT.

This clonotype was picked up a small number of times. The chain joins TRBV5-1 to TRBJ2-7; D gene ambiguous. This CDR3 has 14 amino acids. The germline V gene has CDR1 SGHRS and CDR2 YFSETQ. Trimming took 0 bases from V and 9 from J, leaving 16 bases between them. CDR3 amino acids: CASSLVGTLDGQYF. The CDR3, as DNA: TGCGCCAGCAGCTTGGTGGGAACTCTTGACGGGCAGTACTTC.

The CDR3 loop is CASSFRGRGLNLYYEQYF. The CDR3, as DNA: TGTGCCAGCAGTTTTAGAGGCAGGGGGCTAAACTTATACTACGAGCAGTACTTC. The chain carries TRBV27 and TRBJ2-7, with TRBD1 matching over 8 bases. V dropped 3 bases and J dropped 3; count of bases not matched to a gene: 16. The CDR3 has 18 amino acids. The germline V gene has CDR1 MNHEY and CDR2 SMNVEV (reference sequence).

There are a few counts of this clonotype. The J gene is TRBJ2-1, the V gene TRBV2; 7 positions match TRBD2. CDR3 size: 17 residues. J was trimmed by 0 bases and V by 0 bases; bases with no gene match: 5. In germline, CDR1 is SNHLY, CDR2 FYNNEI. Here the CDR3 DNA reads TGTGCCAGCAGTGAAGCTTCGGGAGGACCCTCCTACAATGAGCAGTTCTTC. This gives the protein CASSEASGGPSYNEQFF.